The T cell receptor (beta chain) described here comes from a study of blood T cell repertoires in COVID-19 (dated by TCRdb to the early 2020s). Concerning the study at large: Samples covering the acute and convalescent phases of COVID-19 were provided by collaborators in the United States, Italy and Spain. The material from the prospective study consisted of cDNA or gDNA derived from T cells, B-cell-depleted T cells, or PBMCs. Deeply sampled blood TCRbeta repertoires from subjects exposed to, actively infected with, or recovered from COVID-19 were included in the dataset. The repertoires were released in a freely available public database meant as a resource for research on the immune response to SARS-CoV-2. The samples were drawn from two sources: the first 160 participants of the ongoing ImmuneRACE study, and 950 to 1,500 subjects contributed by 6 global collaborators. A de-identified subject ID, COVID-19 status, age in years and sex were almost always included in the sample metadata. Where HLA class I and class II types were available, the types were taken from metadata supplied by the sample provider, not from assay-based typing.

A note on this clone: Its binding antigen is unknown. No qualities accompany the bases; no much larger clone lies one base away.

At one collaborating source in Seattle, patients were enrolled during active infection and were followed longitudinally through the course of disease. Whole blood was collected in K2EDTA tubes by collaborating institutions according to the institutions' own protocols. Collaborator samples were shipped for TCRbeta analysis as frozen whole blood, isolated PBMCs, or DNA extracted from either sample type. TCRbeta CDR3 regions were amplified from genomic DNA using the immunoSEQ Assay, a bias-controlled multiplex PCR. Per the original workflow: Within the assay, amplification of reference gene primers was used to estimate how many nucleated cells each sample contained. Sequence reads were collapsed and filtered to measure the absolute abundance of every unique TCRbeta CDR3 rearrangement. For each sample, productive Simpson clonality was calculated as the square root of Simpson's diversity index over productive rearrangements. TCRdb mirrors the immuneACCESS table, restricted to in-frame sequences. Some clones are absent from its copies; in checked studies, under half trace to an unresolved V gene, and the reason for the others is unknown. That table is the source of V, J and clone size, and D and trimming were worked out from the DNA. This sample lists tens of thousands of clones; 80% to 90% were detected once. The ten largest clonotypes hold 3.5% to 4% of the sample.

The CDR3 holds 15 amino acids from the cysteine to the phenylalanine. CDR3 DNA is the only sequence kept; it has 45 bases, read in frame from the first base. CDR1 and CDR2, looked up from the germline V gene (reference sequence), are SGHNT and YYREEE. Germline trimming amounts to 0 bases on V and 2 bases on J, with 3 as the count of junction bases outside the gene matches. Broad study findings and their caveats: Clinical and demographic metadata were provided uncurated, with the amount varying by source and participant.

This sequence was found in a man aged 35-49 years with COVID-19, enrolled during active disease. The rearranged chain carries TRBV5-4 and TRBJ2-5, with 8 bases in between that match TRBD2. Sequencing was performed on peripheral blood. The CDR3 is CASSLDAGGQETQYF. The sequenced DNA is TGTGCCAGCAGCTTGGACGCGGGGGGACAAGAGACCCAGTACTTC.